The 6 T cell receptor beta chains below come from one sample, sequenced in a study of blood T cell repertoires in COVID-19. Profiled with immunoSEQ multiplex PCR; TCRdb holds only in-frame clones, not every one. This table holds fewer than 350,000 clones, under 90% found once. The sequenced sample was peripheral blood. These receptor sequences come from a woman aged 55-69 years with active or convalescent COVID-19.

This rearrangement joins TRBV18 to TRBJ1-1; D is perhaps TRBD1 (5 bases). In germline, CDR1 is KGHSH, CDR2 LQKENI. The CDR3 has 16 residues. Trimming took off 4 bases at V and 1 base at J, with 16 bases between the two ends. CDR3: CASSLGTSQGNTEAFF. The CDR3 DNA reads TGTGCCAGCTCACTCGGGACTTCCCAAGGGAACACTGAAGCTTTCTTT.

The chain is built from TRBV6-2 or TRBV6-3 and TRBJ2-2; 8 bases fit TRBD1. J lost 7 bases, V lost 2 bases, and 9 bases had no gene match. This CDR3 has 16 residues. Germline V gene lookup returns CDR1 MNHEY and CDR2 SVGEGT. CDR3 nucleotide sequence: TGTGCCAGCAGTTACGGCAGGGGGCGCTTAGTCGGGGAGCTGTTTTTT. It is translated as CASSYGRGRLVGELFF.

The chain combines TRBV5-6 with TRBJ2-5; D is perhaps TRBD1 (5 bases). Trimming took 1 base from V and 5 from J, leaving 9 bases between them. The CDR3 runs 13 residues. Per the germline V gene, CDR1 is SGHDT and CDR2 is YYEEEE. DNA for the CDR3: TGTGCCAGCAGCTTGCAGGGTTCGGAGACCCAGTACTTC. Translation: CASSLQGSETQYF.

This clone has a single count. The J gene is TRBJ1-1, the V gene TRBV30; D is unclear. CDR1 is GTSNPN and CDR2 is SVGIG in the germline V gene (reference sequence). This CDR3 has 13 amino acids. The V end was cut by 2 bases, the J end by 3 bases, with 10 bases between. Here the CDR3 reads CAWSRSRDTEAFF. The CDR3 coding sequence is TGTGCCTGGAGTAGGAGCAGAGACACTGAAGCTTTCTTT.

The J gene is TRBJ1-1, the V gene TRBV27, with D hard to call. V lost 4 bases to trimming and J lost 1 base, with 10 bases between them. From germline, CDR1 is MNHEY and CDR2 SMNVEV (reference sequence). The CDR3 extends over 14 amino acids. CDR3 sequence: CASSSRSSNTEAFF. The CDR3 DNA follows: TGTGCCAGCAGTTCCAGGTCCTCGAACACTGAAGCTTTCTTT.

This rearrangement joins TRBV9 to TRBJ2-7, with 8 bases identical to TRBD2. J gave up 1 base and V 0 bases, and 3 bases lay outside the gene matches. Germline loops: CDR1 SGDLS, CDR2 YYNGEE. The length of the CDR3 is 15 residues. The CDR3 bases are TGTGCCAGCAGCGTAGCACTAGCGGATTCCTACGAGCAGTACTTC. Encoded protein: CASSVALADSYEQYF.